The T cell receptor (beta chain) described here comes from a study of identical twins. Study-wide findings and caveats: Partial confounding of zero-insertion analyses by invariant MAIT and iNKT cells was possible. Some out-of-frame alpha sequences were shared by twins, and these showed excess low generation probability. For out-of-frame beta sequences, excess twin sharing was weaker.

Concerning this clonotype: Its antigen remains unknown.

One entry per CDR3 protein, called by TCRdb with MiXCR from the 5' RACE reads. The sample carries about 220,000 distinct CDR3 sequences, under 10% recorded once. Healthy Caucasian donors formed the entire cohort. This same sample was also taken into another study, of yellow fever vaccine responses in identical twins.

Input material: memory (CD45RO+) T cells sorted from blood. The TCR sequence derives from a woman younger than 30 in good health.

The CDR3 loop is CASSRGGSEETQYF. CDR3 in DNA: TGCGCCAGCAGCAGGGGGGGCTCCGAGGAGACCCAGTACTTC. The chain combines TRBV5-1 with TRBJ2-5, with a weak D call TRBD2 (7 bases). V was cut by 4 bases and J by 5 bases, with 15 bases left in between. Germline V gene lookup returns CDR1 SGHRS and CDR2 YFSETQ. This CDR3 region has 14 residues.